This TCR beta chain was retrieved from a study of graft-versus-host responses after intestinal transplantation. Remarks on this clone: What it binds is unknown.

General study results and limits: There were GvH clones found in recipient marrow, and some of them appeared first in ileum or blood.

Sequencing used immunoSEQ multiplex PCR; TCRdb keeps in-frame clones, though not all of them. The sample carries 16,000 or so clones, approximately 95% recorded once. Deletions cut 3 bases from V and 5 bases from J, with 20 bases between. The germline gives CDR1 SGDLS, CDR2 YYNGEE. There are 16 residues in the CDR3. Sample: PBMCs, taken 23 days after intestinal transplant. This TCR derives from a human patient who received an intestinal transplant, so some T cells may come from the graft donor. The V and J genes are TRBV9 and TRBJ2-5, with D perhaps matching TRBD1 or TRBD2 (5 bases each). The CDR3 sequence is CASSEGSVLGRETQYF. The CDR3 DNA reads TGTGCCAGCAGCGAGGGGAGCGTCCTGGGGCGGGAGACCCAGTACTTC.